This paragraph reports one T cell receptor beta chain. Antigen specificity is unknown. The study separated CD4+ cells into CD45RA+ naive and CD45RA-negative memory subsets. Germline loops: CDR1 ENHRY, CDR2 SYGVKD. The CDR3 totals 12 residues. V lost 4 bases, J lost 5 bases, and 7 bases lay in between. This sample is part of a study of shared clonotypes between healthy human individuals. Background on the study: Each donor's CD8 memory used one plate, CD8 naive two, each CD4 subset three.

Findings and limits, study-wide: Several donors shared 4.5% to 6.5% of their naive CD4 clonotypes. Estimated richness was generally greater in naive than memory subsets.

TCRdb's copy holds only in-frame clones and misses some; the assay was immunoSEQ multiplex PCR. The sample consists of a few hundred thousand clones, more than 95% of them appearing once. The sample was naive CD4+ T cells sorted from blood. The sample's subset: CD45RA+ positively selected. The sequence was obtained from a woman aged 25-40 years in good health. The genes are TRBV10-3 and TRBJ2-3; D is ambiguous. CDR3 sequence (DNA): TGTGCCATCAGTGTCGTGGAAGATACGCAGTATTTT. Its protein is CAISVVEDTQYF.